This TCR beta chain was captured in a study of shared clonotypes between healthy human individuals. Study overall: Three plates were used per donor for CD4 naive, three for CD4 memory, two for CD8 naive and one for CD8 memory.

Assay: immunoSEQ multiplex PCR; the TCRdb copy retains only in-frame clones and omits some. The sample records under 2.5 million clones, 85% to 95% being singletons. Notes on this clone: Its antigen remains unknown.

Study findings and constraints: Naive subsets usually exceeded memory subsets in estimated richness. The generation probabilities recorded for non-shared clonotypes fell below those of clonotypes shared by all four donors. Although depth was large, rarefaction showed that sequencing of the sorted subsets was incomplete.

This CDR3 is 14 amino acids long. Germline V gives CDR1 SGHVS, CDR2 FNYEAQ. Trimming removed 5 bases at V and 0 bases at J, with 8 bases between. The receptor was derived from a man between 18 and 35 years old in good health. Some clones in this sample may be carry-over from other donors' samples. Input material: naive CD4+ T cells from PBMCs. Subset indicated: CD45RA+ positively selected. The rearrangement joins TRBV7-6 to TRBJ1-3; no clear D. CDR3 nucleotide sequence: TGTGCCAGCAGCCAACAGATCTCTGGAAACACCATATATTTT. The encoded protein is CASSQQISGNTIYF. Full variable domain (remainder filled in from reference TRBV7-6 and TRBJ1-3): GAGVSQSPRYKVTKRGQDVALRCDPISGHVSLYWYRQALGQGPEFLTYFNYEAQQDKSGLPNDRFSAERPEGSISTLTIQRTEQRDSAMYRCASSQQISGNTIYFGEGSWLTVV.